Shown below are 7 T cell receptor beta chains from a single sample sequenced in a study of blood T cell repertoires in COVID-19. Clones were sequenced by immunoSEQ multiplex PCR, and TCRdb holds only the in-frame ones, with some missing. Of 310,000 or so clones in the sample, over 80% are singletons; the top ten hold 7.5% to 10%. Material: peripheral blood. The receptors here all came from a man younger than 40 with COVID-19, enrolled during active disease.

As DNA, the CDR3 is TGTGCCAGCAGCCAAGTGGTTCAGGGGATGAACACTGAAGCTTTCTTT. This gives the protein CASSQVVQGMNTEAFF. The V call is TRBV3-1 (or the pseudogene TRBV3-2), the J call TRBJ1-1, with D possibly being TRBD1 (6 bases). The CDR3 length is 16 residues. Germline CDR1 LGHDT, CDR2 YNNKEL (reference sequence). V was cut by 1 base and J by 0 bases, with 12 bases left in between.

V usage is TRBV7-2 and J usage is TRBJ2-1; TRBD2 aligns across 8 bases. Unmatched junction bases numbered 5, after V lost 3 bases and J lost 7 bases. This CDR3 region has 14 residues. CDR1 is SGHTA and CDR2 is FQGNSA in the germline V gene. The CDR3 region has the DNA TGTGCCAGCAGCTTTTTAGCGGGAAGGAATGAGCAGTTCTTC. Protein sequence: CASSFLAGRNEQFF.

The gene calls are TRBV6-6 and TRBJ1-1; D is uncertain. The CDR3 sequence is 14 residues long. V lost 0 bases to trimming and J lost 1 base, with 6 bases between them. CDR1 is MNHNY and CDR2 is SVGAGI in the germline V gene (reference sequence). CDR3 bases: TGTGCCAGCAGTTACTCGAACAGGAACACTGAAGCTTTCTTT. It specifies CASSYSNRNTEAFF.

J is TRBJ1-2 and V is TRBV7-8; tentative D call: TRBD1 (5 bases). Germline V lookup: CDR1 SGHVS, CDR2 FQNEAQ. This CDR3 region has 14 residues. V dropped 2 bases and J dropped 2 bases, with 9 bases sitting between them. The CDR3 nucleotides are TGTGCCAGCAGCTTAATACAGGACAACTATGGCTACACCTTC. This gives the protein CASSLIQDNYGYTF.

The chain links TRBV6-6 to TRBJ1-5; possible D gene TRBD1, 5 bases. The germline V and J ends were trimmed by 1 base and 2 bases, with 9 bases remaining between them. Germline lookup yields CDR1 MNHNY and CDR2 SVGAGI (reference sequence). The CDR3 is 15 residues long. The CDR3 here is CASSYFREGNQPQHF. The DNA of the CDR3 is TGTGCCAGCAGTTACTTCAGGGAAGGCAATCAGCCCCAGCATTTT.

This clone was recorded once. The rearrangement joins TRBV12-3 or TRBV12-4 to TRBJ2-2; D ambiguous. This CDR3 has 13 residues. V was trimmed by 1 base and J by 7 bases, leaving 7 bases between them. CDR3 sequence (DNA): TGTGCCAGCAGTTTAGTGGCTGGCGGGGAGCTGTTTTTT. This sequence encodes CASSLVAGGELFF.

J is TRBJ1-5 and V is TRBV7-2; no clear D gene. There are 15 residues in the CDR3. Germline lookup yields CDR1 SGHTA and CDR2 FQGNSA. V lost 6 bases, J lost 1 base, and 13 bases lay in between. In DNA, the CDR3 is TGTGCCAGCAGTCGTCGGGGAGGGAGCAATCAGCCCCAGCATTTT. Residues: CASSRRGGSNQPQHF.